This TCR beta chain was identified during a study of control samples from healthy donors and cancer patients. The CDR3 length is 15 residues. The germline V gene encodes CDR1 SEHNR and CDR2 FQNEAQ (reference sequence). V gave up 1 base and J gave up 2 bases, with 11 bases separating them. Data came from immunoSEQ multiplex PCR; TCRdb stores just in-frame clones and leaves some out. This sample yields roughly 120,000 clones, of which more than 85% are seen a single time; around 2.5% belongs to the top ten. The origin of this receptor is a man aged 30 to 45 in good health. V usage is TRBV7-9 and J usage is TRBJ1-2; unclear D gene. The specimen sequenced was blood. The CDR3 bases are TGTGCCAGCAGCTTAGGATTGGACTCAAACTATGGCTACACCTTC. Protein product: CASSLGLDSNYGYTF.